Below, one T cell receptor (beta chain) is given with its context. No antigen is known for it. The V end lost 0 bases, the J end lost 6 bases, and 14 bases lay between the germline ends. The CDR3 extends over 14 amino acids. Germline lookup yields CDR1 SQVTM and CDR2 ANQGSEA. The source of the sample is a study of OX40 agonist ivuxolimab in advanced cancers. Sequenced by immunoSEQ multiplex PCR; TCRdb stores in-frame clones only, minus some. The repertoire holds fewer than 100,000 clones, with roughly 86% as singletons. Regarding the study as a whole: Among T cells, CD8+ cells averaged more expanded clones than CD4+ cells.

This clonotype originated in an adult with an advanced solid tumor such as melanoma, head and neck, liver or kidney cancer. Sample: CD4+ or CD8+ T cells sorted from blood, taken in a trial of the OX40 agonist ivuxolimab. The V and J genes are TRBV29-1 and TRBJ1-2, with D possibly being TRBD1 (6 bases). The CDR3 spells CSVEDKGVRHGYTF. The CDR3 bases are TGCAGCGTTGAAGATAAGGGGGTCCGCCATGGCTACACCTTC.